These 28 T cell receptor beta chains were sequenced from one sample in a study of identical twins. Each CDR3 protein gets one entry after TCRdb re-called the 5' RACE reads with MiXCR. The data contain about 260,000 distinct CDR3 sequences, 5.5% to 7% of them seen just once; the ten biggest clones take up 3.6%. Separately, the same data were catalogued under a study of yellow fever vaccine responses in identical twins.

The sequencing input was memory (CD45RO+) T cells sorted from blood. The receptors come from a woman aged 18-29 years in good health.

This clonotype was seen a handful of times. The chain couples TRBV25-1 to TRBJ1-4, with D possibly TRBD1 on 6 matching bases. Trimming pared 0 bases from V and 5 bases from J, leaving 7 bases between. The CDR3 is made up of 14 amino acids. Germline V gives CDR1 MGHDK, CDR2 SYGVNS. The DNA for the CDR3 is TGTGCCAGCAGTGAATATACAGGGAATGAAAAACTGTTTTTT. Its protein product is CASSEYTGNEKLFF.

The V and J genes are TRBV2 and TRBJ2-7; TRBD1 is a possible D gene (5 bases). Between the trimmed V and J ends, which lost 3 bases and 7 bases, there was a span of 16 bases. The CDR3 is 14 residues long. Germline assignment: CDR1 SNHLY and CDR2 FYNNEI. The CDR3 coding sequence is TGTGCCAGCAGTGAGGACAAGGCCTTCGGAGAGCAGTACGTC. This translates into CASSEDKAFGEQYV.

This clonotype was seen a few times. This chain connects TRBV5-1 to TRBJ2-3; maybe TRBD1 (5 bases). CDR1 is SGHRS and CDR2 is YFSETQ in the germline V gene. This CDR3 has 12 amino acids. Trimming shortened V by 4 bases and J by 5 bases, and 8 bases separated the two germline ends. CDR3 loop: CASSIDRDTQYF. The CDR3 coding sequence is TGCGCCAGCAGCATAGACAGAGATACGCAGTATTTT.

This clonotype has a count of ten or more. V is TRBV4-2 and J is TRBJ2-7, with D possibly being TRBD2 (6 bases). Germline V gives CDR1 LGHNA, CDR2 YNFKEQ. The CDR3 is 13 amino acids. V dropped 4 bases and J dropped 7 bases, with 14 bases sitting between them. DNA of the CDR3: TGTGCCAGCAGCCCATCGCGGGGCTGGGAGCAGTACTTC. It codes for CASSPSRGWEQYF.

This clonotype came up a few times. The chain combines TRBV20-1 with TRBJ2-4; D might be TRBD1 (6 bases). Per the germline V gene, CDR1 is DFQATT and CDR2 is SNEGSKA (reference sequence). The V end was cut by 3 bases, the J end by 0 bases, with 15 bases between. This CDR3 is 16 amino acids long. The DNA for the CDR3 is TGCAGTGCTAGGGACAGTTCGGTAATAGCCAAAAACATTCAGTACTTC. Translating gives CSARDSSVIAKNIQYF.

This clonotype was seen ten or more times. J is TRBJ2-3 and V is TRBV7-2; 8 nucleotides line up with TRBD2. Germline assignment: CDR1 SGHTA and CDR2 FQGNSA. V trimming: 5 bases; J trimming: 4 bases; junction bases outside the gene matches: 8. The CDR3 loop spans 15 amino acids. This CDR3 is CASSRTVAGPDTQYF. The CDR3, as DNA: TGTGCCAGCAGCAGGACAGTAGCGGGGCCAGATACGCAGTATTTT.

Only one count was recorded for this clonotype. A much larger clone differs by one base, so this may be a read error. The chain is built from TRBV12-3 or TRBV12-4 and TRBJ1-2; D may be TRBD1 (6 bases). The CDR3 consists of 15 residues. This CDR3 is CTSSFGRGAADGYTF. In DNA form, the CDR3 reads TGTACCAGCAGTTTCGGTCGGGGGGCGGCAGATGGCTACACCTTC.

The rearrangement uses TRBV29-1 and TRBJ2-5, with a weak D call TRBD2 (5 bases). V was clipped by 6 bases and J by 5 bases, with 13 bases between them. The CDR3 spans 12 residues. CDR1 SQVTM and CDR2 ANQGSEA come from the germline V gene. The CDR3 DNA follows: TGCAGCGTGGTCCTGGGGAGTGAGACCCAGTACTTC. Translated: CSVVLGSETQYF.

The rearrangement joins TRBV20-1 to TRBJ2-3; 10 bases agree with TRBD2. The CDR3 is 15 amino acids. V shed 6 bases, J shed 3 bases, and the junction held 9 bases outside the gene matches. The germline V gene has CDR1 DFQATT and CDR2 SNEGSKA (reference sequence). CDR3 region: CSAVSSGSLTDTQYF. The CDR3 DNA reads as TGCAGTGCCGTATCTAGCGGGAGTTTGACAGATACGCAGTATTTT.

This clonotype has only a few counts. This rearrangement joins TRBV7-8 to TRBJ1-4; D gene uncertain. CDR3 length: 16 amino acids. Trimming removed 5 bases from V and 0 bases from J, with 13 bases in between. Germline CDR1 and CDR2: SGHVS and FQNEAQ. The CDR3 region has the DNA TGTGCCAGCAGCGAAGACACTGGAGCAACTAATGAAAAACTGTTTTTT. This codes for CASSEDTGATNEKLFF.

This clonotype was seen a handful of times. The rearrangement links TRBV7-9 to TRBJ1-2; weak D call: TRBD1 (5 bases). The CDR3 sequence is 14 residues long. CDR1 and CDR2 from the germline V gene are SEHNR and FQNEAQ (reference sequence). V was shortened by 5 bases and J by 5 bases, with 15 bases between the two germline ends. The CDR3 DNA is TGTGCCAGCAGCCGGGATGGGGGAAGATATGGCTACACCTTC. It is translated as CASSRDGGRYGYTF. Together with reference TRBV7-9 and TRBJ1-2, the CDR3 gives the full variable domain: DTGVSQNPRHKITKRGQNVTFRCDPISEHNRLYWYRQTLGQGPEFLTYFQNEAQLEKSRLLSDRFSAERPKGSFSTLEIQRTEQGDSAMYLCASSRDGGRYGYTFGSGTRLTVV.

The chain carries TRBV2 and TRBJ2-1; 8 bases are a match to TRBD2. The trim removed 6 bases at V and 3 bases at J, leaving 7 bases unmatched. Germline V gives CDR1 SNHLY, CDR2 FYNNEI. This CDR3 has 15 residues. Here the CDR3 DNA reads TGTGCCAGCAGGGCCGGGACTAGGAACTACAATGAGCAGTTCTTC. This gives the protein CASRAGTRNYNEQFF.

This clonotype was seen at least ten times. The chain employs TRBV3-1 and TRBJ2-7; perhaps D is TRBD1 or TRBD2 (5 bases each). In germline, CDR1 is LGHDT, CDR2 YNNKEL (reference sequence). The CDR3 length is 16 residues. The ends were cut back, 1 base at V and 3 bases at J, with 16 bases in the middle. The CDR3 bases are TGTGCCAGCAGCCAAGGTCGGGGCCCCGCCTTCTACGAGCAGTACTTC. Its translation: CASSQGRGPAFYEQYF.

The chain combines TRBV11-1 with TRBJ2-1, with 13 nucleotides matching TRBD2. Germline CDR1 is SGHAT and CDR2 is FQDESV (reference sequence). The CDR3 has 17 residues. The junction had 12 bases not matched to a gene; V was cut back by 3 bases and J by 10 bases. The CDR3 spells CASSFLLLAGGSDEQFF. CDR3 coding DNA: TGTGCCAGCAGCTTCCTACTACTAGCGGGAGGGTCCGACGAGCAGTTCTTC.

There are many counts of this clonotype. V and J are TRBV12-3 or TRBV12-4 and TRBJ2-4; D unresolved. The CDR3 sequence is 16 residues long. V lost 5 bases and J 0 bases, leaving 14 bases between the germline ends. The CDR3 reads CASSDLRLVAKNIQYF. The CDR3 DNA follows: TGTGCCAGCAGTGACCTGCGGCTTGTAGCCAAAAACATTCAGTACTTC.

This clonotype appeared many times. The chain couples TRBV6-1 to TRBJ2-7, with 9 bases fitting TRBD1. This CDR3 is 14 amino acids long. Germline V lookup: CDR1 MNHNS, CDR2 SASEGT. Trimming took 7 bases from V and 5 from J; bases not matched to a gene: 9. The CDR3 DNA sequence: TGTGCCAGCAACGCCGGGACAGGGTATCACGAGCAGTACTTC. Amino acid sequence: CASNAGTGYHEQYF.

This clonotype was detected a few times. The chain recombines TRBV10-3 with TRBJ2-1; TRBD2 matches at 10 bases. CDR3 length: 18 residues. The V segment lost 6 bases and the J segment 0 bases; nucleotides outside the gene matches: 11. Germline lookup yields CDR1 ENHRY and CDR2 SYGVKD. The CDR3 reads CAISGSGGEVSSYNEQFF. In DNA, the CDR3 is TGTGCCATCAGCGGGAGCGGGGGGGAGGTAAGCTCCTACAATGAGCAGTTCTTC.

This clonotype was counted a few times. The chain couples TRBV2 to TRBJ2-5; D is ambiguous. V lost 3 bases and J lost 4, with 6 bases in between. The germline gives CDR1 SNHLY, CDR2 FYNNEI. CDR3 length: 12 amino acids. CDR3 sequence (DNA): TGTGCCAGCAGTGATATGGGAGAGACCCAGTACTTC. Protein: CASSDMGETQYF.

The chain employs TRBV9 and TRBJ2-3; D not resolved. Germline V gene sequence: CDR1 SGDLS, CDR2 YYNGEE. V was pared by 3 bases and J by 2 bases, with 16 bases between. The length of the CDR3 is 16 residues. The CDR3: CASSGKSTSFTDTQYF. CDR3 nucleotides: TGTGCCAGCAGCGGGAAGTCCACCTCCTTCACAGATACGCAGTATTTT.

This clonotype was observed a few times. CDR3 sequence: CASSRHLDTEAFF. The CDR3 DNA reads as TGTGCCAGCAGCCGCCATTTGGACACTGAAGCTTTCTTT. The rearrangement joins TRBV7-3 to TRBJ1-1; no clear D. This CDR3 has 13 amino acids. Trimming cost V 5 bases and J 3 bases, with 10 bases left between them. Per germline, CDR1 SGHTA and CDR2 FQGTGA.

A few counts support this clonotype. The V call is TRBV6-1, the J call TRBJ2-7; D remains ambiguous. The germline V gene has CDR1 MNHNS and CDR2 SASEGT. Trimming removed 3 bases from V and 5 bases from J, with 8 bases in between. The CDR3 length is 12 residues. The CDR3 coding sequence is TGTGCCAGCAGTGAGGTCGTGGACGAGCAGTACTTC. Translation gives CASSEVVDEQYF.

Comment on this clonotype: This may arise from a read error, as a much more abundant clone is one base away. V gene TRBV20-1 combines with J gene TRBJ1-5; D is ambiguous. Germline V CDR1 and CDR2: DFQATT, SNEGSKA (reference sequence). The CDR3 contains 15 residues. The CDR3 DNA is TGCTGTGCGCTGGTCTCTGGGAGCACAAATCAGCCCCAGCATTTT. Residues: CCALVSGSTNQPQHF.

This clonotype was recorded many times. The junction shows a germline mismatch at one end, possibly a read error. The gene calls are TRBV7-9 and TRBJ2-3, with 9 bases fitting TRBD1. Per the germline V gene, CDR1 is SEHNR and CDR2 is FQNEAQ (reference sequence). This CDR3 comprises 15 residues. This CDR3 is CASSLAETGGSRWNF. CDR3 bases: TGTGCCAGCAGCTTAGCGGAGACAGGGGGGAGCCGATGGAATTTT. The whole variable domain, filled in from reference TRBV7-9 and TRBJ2-3, reads DTGVSQNPRHKITKRGQNVTFRCDPISEHNRLYWYRQTLGQGPEFLTYFQNEAQLEKSRLLSDRFSAERPKGSFSTLEIQRTEQGDSAMYLCASSLAETGGSRWNFGPGTRLTVL.

The chain joins TRBV14 to TRBJ2-1; a weak D match, TRBD1 (6 bases). CDR1 is SGHDN and CDR2 is FVKESK in the germline V gene. The ends were cut back, 1 base at V and 0 bases at J, with 13 bases in the middle. The CDR3 is 17 amino acids. In DNA form, the CDR3 reads TGTGCCAGCAGCCAAGTGGGGGCTTGGGGCTCCTACAATGAGCAGTTCTTC. Its translation is CASSQVGAWGSYNEQFF.

The V gene is TRBV3-1, the J gene TRBJ2-7; 9 positions agree with TRBD2. The CDR3 length is 19 residues. Germline V CDR1 and CDR2: LGHDT, YNNKEL (reference sequence). After removal of 0 bases from V and 0 bases from J, the junction contained 12 bases not matched to a gene. The CDR3 spells CASSQDLRWTSDSSYEQYV. CDR3 DNA sequence: TGTGCCAGCAGCCAAGATCTTAGGTGGACTAGCGATAGCTCCTACGAGCAGTACGTC.

This clonotype was counted ten times or more. The chain carries TRBV5-1 and TRBJ2-3; TRBD1 might be the D (6 bases). The CDR3 covers 16 residues. Germline V lookup: CDR1 SGHRS, CDR2 YFSETQ. V lost 4 bases, J lost 4 bases, and 19 bases lay in between. The CDR3 nucleotides read TGCGCCAGCAGCCCACCGAGCAGGGGAGAGGCAGATACGCAGTATTTT. It translates to CASSPPSRGEADTQYF. The full variable domain, rest sourced from reference TRBV5-1 and TRBJ2-3, is KAGVTQTPRYLIKTRGQQVTLSCSPISGHRSVSWYQQTPGQGLQFLFEYFSETQRNKGNFPGRFSGRQFSNSRSEMNVSTLELGDSALYLCASSPPSRGEADTQYFGPGTRLTVL.

This clonotype was counted at least ten times. This chain connects TRBV27 to TRBJ2-1; the match to TRBD2 covers 11 bases. Per the germline V gene, CDR1 is MNHEY and CDR2 is SMNVEV (reference sequence). Germline trimming cut 6 bases from V and 5 bases from J; bases unmatched to any gene: 6. The CDR3 covers 15 residues. CDR3 region: CASRPGLAAHNEQFF. Here the CDR3 DNA reads TGTGCCAGCAGACCGGGACTAGCGGCGCACAATGAGCAGTTCTTC.

The rearrangement uses TRBV20-1 and TRBJ2-5; unclear D gene. The CDR3 spans 13 residues. Trimming cost V 4 bases and J 4 bases, with 13 bases left between them. Per germline, CDR1 DFQATT and CDR2 SNEGSKA (reference sequence). The CDR3 here is CSAIRPVGETQYF. DNA of the CDR3: TGCAGTGCTATTAGACCCGTGGGAGAGACCCAGTACTTC.